This T cell receptor (beta chain) was recovered during a study of cytotoxic CD8 clonotypes in ibrutinib-treated CLL. CDR3 length equals 16 residues. V was pared by 5 bases and J by 4 bases, with 6 bases of the junction left unmatched. In germline, CDR1 is SQVTM, CDR2 ANQGSEA. Produced via immunoSEQ multiplex PCR; TCRdb's table is partial and in-frame only. Among a few hundred thousand clones listed, around four fifths were seen once. V and J are TRBV29-1 and TRBJ2-2, with 14 positions matching TRBD2. This receptor was identified in a human donor with chronic lymphocytic leukemia. The sample in question was PBMCs, obtained before ibrutinib treatment. The CDR3 DNA is TGCAGCGTTAGACTAGCGGGAGGGCCGGGCACCGGGGAGCTGTTTTTT. This translates into CSVRLAGGPGTGELFF.